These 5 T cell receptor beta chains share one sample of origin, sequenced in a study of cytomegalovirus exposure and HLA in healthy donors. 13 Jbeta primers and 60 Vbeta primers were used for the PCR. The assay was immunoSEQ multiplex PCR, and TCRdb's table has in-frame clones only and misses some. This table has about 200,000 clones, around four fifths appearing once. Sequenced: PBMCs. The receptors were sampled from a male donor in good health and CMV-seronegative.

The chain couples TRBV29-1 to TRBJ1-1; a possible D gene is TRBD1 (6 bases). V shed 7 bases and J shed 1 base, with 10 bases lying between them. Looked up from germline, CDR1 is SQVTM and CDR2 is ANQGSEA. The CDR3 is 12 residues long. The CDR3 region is CSAQGRNTEAFF. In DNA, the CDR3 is TGCAGCGCGCAGGGGAGGAACACTGAAGCTTTCTTT.

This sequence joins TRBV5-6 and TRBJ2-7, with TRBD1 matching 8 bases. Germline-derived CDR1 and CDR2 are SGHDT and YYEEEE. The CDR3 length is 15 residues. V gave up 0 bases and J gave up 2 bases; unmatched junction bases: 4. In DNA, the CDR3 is TGTGCCAGCAGCTTGGCTCAGGGGGCTGCCTACGAGCAGTACTTC. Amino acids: CASSLAQGAAYEQYF.

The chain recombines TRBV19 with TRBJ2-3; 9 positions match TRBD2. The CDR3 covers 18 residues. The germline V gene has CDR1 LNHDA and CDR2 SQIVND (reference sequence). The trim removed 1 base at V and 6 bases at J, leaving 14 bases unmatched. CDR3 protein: CASSIGEAGGGGGDTQYF. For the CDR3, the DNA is TGTGCCAGTAGTATAGGGGAGGCGGGCGGGGGGGGTGGGGATACGCAGTATTTT.

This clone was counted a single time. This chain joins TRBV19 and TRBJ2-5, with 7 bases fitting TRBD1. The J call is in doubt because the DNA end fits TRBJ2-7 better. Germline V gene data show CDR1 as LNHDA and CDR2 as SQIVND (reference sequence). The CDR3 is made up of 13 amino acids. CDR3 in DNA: TGTGCCAGTAGTGCCCGGGACAGCTACGAGCAGTACTTC. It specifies CASSARDSYEQYF.

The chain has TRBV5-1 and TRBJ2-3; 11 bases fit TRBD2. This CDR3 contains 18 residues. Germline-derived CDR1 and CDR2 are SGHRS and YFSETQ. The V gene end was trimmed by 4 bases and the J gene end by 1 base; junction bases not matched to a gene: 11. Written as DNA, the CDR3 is TGCGCCAGCAGCCGGGAGGCTAGCGGGAGGCGAGGCACAGATACGCAGTATTTT. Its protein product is CASSREASGRRGTDTQYF. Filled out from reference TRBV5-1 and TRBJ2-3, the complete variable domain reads KAGVTQTPRYLIKTRGQQVTLSCSPISGHRSVSWYQQTPGQGLQFLFEYFSETQRNKGNFPGRFSGRQFSNSRSEMNVSTLELGDSALYLCASSREASGRRGTDTQYFGPGTRLTVL.